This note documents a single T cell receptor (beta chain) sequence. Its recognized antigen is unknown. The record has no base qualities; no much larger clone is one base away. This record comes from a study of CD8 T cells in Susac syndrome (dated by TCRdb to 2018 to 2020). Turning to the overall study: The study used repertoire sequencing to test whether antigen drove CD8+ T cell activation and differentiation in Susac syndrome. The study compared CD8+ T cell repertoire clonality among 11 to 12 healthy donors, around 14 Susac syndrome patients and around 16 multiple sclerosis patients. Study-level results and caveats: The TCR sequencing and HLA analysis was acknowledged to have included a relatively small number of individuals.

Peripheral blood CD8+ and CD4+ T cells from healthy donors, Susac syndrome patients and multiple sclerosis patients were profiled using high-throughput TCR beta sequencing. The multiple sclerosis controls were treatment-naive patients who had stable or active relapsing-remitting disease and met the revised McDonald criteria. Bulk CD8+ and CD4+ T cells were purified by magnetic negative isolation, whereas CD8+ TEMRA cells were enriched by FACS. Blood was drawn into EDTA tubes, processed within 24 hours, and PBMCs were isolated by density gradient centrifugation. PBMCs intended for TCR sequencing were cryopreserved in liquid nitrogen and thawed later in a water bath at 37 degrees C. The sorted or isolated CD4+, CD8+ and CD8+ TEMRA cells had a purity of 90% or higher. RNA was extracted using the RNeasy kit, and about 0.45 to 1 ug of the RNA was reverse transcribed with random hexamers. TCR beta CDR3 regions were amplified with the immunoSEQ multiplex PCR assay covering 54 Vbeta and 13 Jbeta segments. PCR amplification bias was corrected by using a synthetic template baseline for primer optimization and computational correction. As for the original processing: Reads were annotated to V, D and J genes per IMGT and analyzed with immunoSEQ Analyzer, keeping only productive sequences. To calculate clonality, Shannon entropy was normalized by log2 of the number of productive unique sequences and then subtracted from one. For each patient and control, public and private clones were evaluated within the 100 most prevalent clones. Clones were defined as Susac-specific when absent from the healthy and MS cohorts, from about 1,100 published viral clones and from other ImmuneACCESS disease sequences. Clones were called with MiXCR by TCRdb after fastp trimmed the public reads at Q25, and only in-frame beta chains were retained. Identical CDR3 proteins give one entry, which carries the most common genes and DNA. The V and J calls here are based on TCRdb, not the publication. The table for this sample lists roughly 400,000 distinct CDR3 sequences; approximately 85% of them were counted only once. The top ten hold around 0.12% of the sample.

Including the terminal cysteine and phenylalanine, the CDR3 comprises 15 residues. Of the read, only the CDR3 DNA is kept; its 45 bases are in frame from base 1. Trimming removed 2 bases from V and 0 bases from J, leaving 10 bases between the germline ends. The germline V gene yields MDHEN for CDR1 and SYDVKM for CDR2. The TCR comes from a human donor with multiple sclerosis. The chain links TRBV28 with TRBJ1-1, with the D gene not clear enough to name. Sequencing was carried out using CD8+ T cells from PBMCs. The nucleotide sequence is TGTGCCAGCAGTTTAAGAGAGTCCATGAACACTGAAGCTTTCTTT. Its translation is CASSLRESMNTEAFF.